This TCR beta chain emerged from a study of shared clonotypes between healthy human individuals. Between the trimmed V and J ends, which lost 2 bases and 3 bases, there was a span of 14 bases. Per the germline V gene, CDR1 is MNHEY and CDR2 is SVGAGI. The CDR3 extends over 15 amino acids. Researchers partitioned CD4+ cells into CD45RA+ naive and CD45RA-negative memory subsets. Using immunoSEQ multiplex PCR, the repertoire was profiled, and TCRdb retains in-frame clones only, with some absent. In the table there are about 2.3 million clones, approximately 90% of which are singletons. The V and J genes are TRBV6-5 and TRBJ2-7; D possibly corresponds to TRBD2 (5 bases). The source of this sequence is a man between 18 and 29 years old in good health. Some clones in this sample may be carry-over from other donors' samples. The sample comprised naive CD4+ T cells from PBMCs. Subset of the sample: CD45RA+ positively selected. DNA for the CDR3: TGTGCCAGCAGTTACGGAGAGGGCTGGGGCTACGAGCAGTACTTC. Encoded protein: CASSYGEGWGYEQYF.